The next 24 T cell receptor beta chains were all read from a single sample in a study of T cell changes during pregnancy in multiple sclerosis. Assay used: immunoSEQ multiplex PCR; TCRdb lists only in-frame clones, some missing. The sample lists about 58,000 clones, roughly 89% occurring once. The material sequenced was CD4+ T cells from peripheral blood mononuclear cells, taken after pregnancy. The source of these receptors is a female donor in good health, enrolled as a control in a pregnancy study.

Here the CDR3 reads CASSRNRERTDTQYF. The CDR3 nucleotides are TGTGCCAGCAGTAGAAACAGGGAGCGGACAGATACGCAGTATTTT. The chain couples TRBV9 to TRBJ2-3, with D tentatively TRBD1 (6 bases). The CDR3 length is 15 residues. V was pared by 5 bases and J by 3 bases, with 16 bases between. The germline gives CDR1 SGDLS, CDR2 YYNGEE.

The chain is built from TRBV6-5 and TRBJ2-5; D call uncertain. The end of the DNA fits TRBJ2-7 better, so the J call may be wrong. The CDR3 spans 11 residues. Germline CDR1 is MNHEY and CDR2 is SVGAGI. CDR3 in DNA: TGTGCCAGCAGTTACCGGTACGAGCAGTACTTC. It specifies CASSYRYEQYF.

The chain carries TRBV6-6 and TRBJ1-6; 8 bases are a match to TRBD1. The germline V gene has CDR1 MNHNY and CDR2 SVGAGI (reference sequence). CDR3 length: 14 residues. V shed 2 bases and J 7 bases; nucleotides not matched to a gene: 1. The CDR3 DNA reads TGTGCCAGCAGTTACCGGGACAGGAATTCACCCCTCCACTTT. This codes for CASSYRDRNSPLHF.

For the CDR3, the DNA is TGTGCCAGCAGCCAAGATAGACAGGGGATCGAGACCCAGTACTTC. Translated, it gives CASSQDRQGIETQYF. The rearrangement joins TRBV4-2 to TRBJ2-5; 8 nucleotides agree with TRBD1. Germline CDR1 and CDR2: LGHNA and YNFKEQ. Trimming took 0 bases from V and 5 from J; bases not matched to a gene: 5. This CDR3 spans 15 amino acids.

The chain couples TRBV5-1 to TRBJ1-1; 8 bases line up with TRBD1. J gave up 7 bases and V 0 bases, and 5 bases lay outside the gene matches. Germline-derived CDR1 and CDR2 are SGHRS and YFSETQ. The length of the CDR3 is 14 residues. The CDR3 coding sequence is TGCGCCAGCAGCTTGGTACAGGGGGGCCTTGAAGCTTTCTTT. Protein product: CASSLVQGGLEAFF.

In this sample, this clone turned up once. The rearrangement joins TRBV18 to TRBJ1-5; 10 bases line up with TRBD1. V lost 4 bases, J lost 4 bases, and 7 bases stayed unmatched. Looked up from germline, CDR1 is KGHSH and CDR2 is LQKENI. The CDR3 is 16 amino acids. CDR3 region: CASSLGTGDINQPQHF. Written as DNA, the CDR3 is TGTGCCAGCTCACTTGGGACAGGGGACATAAATCAGCCCCAGCATTTT.

The CDR3 is CASSQARDRGSSGELFF. CDR3 DNA: TGTGCCAGCAGCCAAGCCCGGGACAGGGGGTCATCCGGGGAGCTGTTTTTT. The V and J genes are TRBV4-2 and TRBJ2-2, with 11 bases identical to TRBD1. Per the germline V gene, CDR1 is LGHNA and CDR2 is YNFKEQ. Unmatched junction bases numbered 7, after V lost 1 base and J lost 6 bases. This CDR3 is built from 17 residues.

This sequence joins TRBV6-1 and TRBJ1-6; the D gene is possibly TRBD1 (6 bases). The V end lost 2 bases, the J end lost 11 bases, and 19 bases lay between the germline ends. In germline, CDR1 is MNHNS, CDR2 SASEGT. The CDR3 sequence is 16 residues long. In DNA, the CDR3 is TGTGCCAGCAGTGAATCTATATGGGGGGGCCAGACACCCCTCCACTTT. It translates to CASSESIWGGQTPLHF.

This clone was counted only a few times. The V gene is TRBV5-6, the J gene TRBJ1-4; 7 positions agree with TRBD1. V was pared by 0 bases and J by 10 bases, with 6 bases of the junction left unmatched. The CDR3 is 14 amino acids. Germline assignment: CDR1 SGHDT and CDR2 YYEEEE. The CDR3 sequence is CASSLGQGIGKLFF. Written as DNA, the CDR3 is TGTGCCAGCAGCTTGGGACAGGGAATCGGAAAACTGTTTTTT.

The genes are TRBV10-3 and TRBJ2-7; tentative D call: TRBD2 (6 bases). This CDR3 is built from 11 residues. CDR1 and CDR2 from the germline V gene are ENHRY and SYGVKD. Trimming cost V 11 bases and J 3 bases, with 11 bases left between them. CDR3 amino acids: CAVGGDYEQYF. CDR3 DNA: TGTGCCGTCGGGGGTGACTACGAGCAGTACTTC.

The chain uses TRBV5-6 and TRBJ2-3, with D possibly being TRBD2 (5 bases). From germline, CDR1 is SGHDT and CDR2 YYEEEE. The CDR3 is 16 residues long. With 0 bases removed from V and 4 bases from J, the gap between germline ends came to 15 bases. As DNA, the CDR3 is TGTGCCAGCAGCTTGGGCCTAGCCGGAGGTGCAGATACGCAGTATTTT. Translation gives CASSLGLAGGADTQYF.

DNA for the CDR3: TGTGCCAGCAGTGAATCCGCGTCGGGATCTGGAAACACCATATATTTT. This gives the protein CASSESASGSGNTIYF. The V call is TRBV6-1, the J call TRBJ1-3; no clear D. V was clipped by 2 bases and J by 1 base, with 12 bases between them. The CDR3 totals 16 residues. Germline V gives CDR1 MNHNS, CDR2 SASEGT.

This sequence joins TRBV7-2 and TRBJ2-3; 7 bases are shared with TRBD2. Germline V CDR1 and CDR2: SGHTA, FQGNSA. Germline trimming cut 1 base from V and 7 bases from J; bases unmatched to any gene: 5. This CDR3 has 14 amino acids. CDR3 nucleotide sequence: TGTGCCAGCAGCTTAGTTGCGGGGGAAAATACGCAGTATTTT. Its translation: CASSLVAGENTQYF.

The CDR3 is CAWTRGFSYNSPLHF. DNA of the CDR3: TGTGCCTGGACACGGGGTTTCTCCTATAATTCACCCCTCCACTTT. This chain joins TRBV30 and TRBJ1-6; D ambiguous. The CDR3 has 15 residues. The V and J ends lost 4 bases and 0 bases respectively, with 10 bases between them. Per the germline V gene, CDR1 is GTSNPN and CDR2 is SVGIG (reference sequence).

V gene TRBV9 combines with J gene TRBJ1-1; 7 bases line up with TRBD1. The V gene end was trimmed by 3 bases and the J gene end by 0 bases; junction bases not matched to a gene: 5. The CDR3 has 15 residues. CDR1 SGDLS and CDR2 YYNGEE come from the germline V gene. The CDR3 reads CASSARDRLNTEAFF. DNA of the CDR3: TGTGCCAGCAGCGCCCGGGACAGATTGAACACTGAAGCTTTCTTT.

This rearrangement joins TRBV18 to TRBJ1-1, with TRBD1 matching 7 bases. Germline loops: CDR1 KGHSH, CDR2 LQKENI. V gave up 3 bases and J gave up 4 bases; unmatched junction bases: 5. The CDR3 length is 14 residues. The CDR3 coding sequence is TGTGCCAGCTCACCTTCGGGGACAGTCACTGAAGCTTTCTTT. Translated, it gives CASSPSGTVTEAFF.

The rearrangement links TRBV11-2 to TRBJ1-1, with D possibly being TRBD1 (5 bases). The germline V gene encodes CDR1 SGHAT and CDR2 FQNNGV. Trimming stripped 5 bases from V and 1 base from J, with 11 bases between. The length of the CDR3 is 14 residues. The CDR3 coding sequence is TGTGCCAGCAGCACTCAGACAGCGAACACTGAAGCTTTCTTT. It yields the protein CASSTQTANTEAFF.

The chain couples TRBV5-1 to TRBJ2-2; D is perhaps TRBD2 (5 bases). There are 13 residues in the CDR3. The ends were cut back, 1 base at V and 7 bases at J, with 8 bases in the middle. Looked up from germline, CDR1 is SGHRS and CDR2 is YFSETQ. CDR3 protein: CASSLNGDGELFF. CDR3 nucleotides: TGCGCCAGCAGCTTGAACGGGGACGGGGAGCTGTTTTTT.

This chain uses TRBV30 with TRBJ1-5, with TRBD1 identical over 8 bases. The CDR3 covers 14 residues. CDR1 and CDR2 (germline): GTSNPN, SVGIG (reference sequence). V gave up 5 bases and J gave up 8 bases; unmatched junction bases: 11. CDR3 DNA: TGTGCCTGGGCTCGTGGACAGGGAATCGAGCCCCAGCATTTT. It encodes CAWARGQGIEPQHF.

This rearrangement joins TRBV7-2 to TRBJ1-1; the match to TRBD1 covers 11 bases. J lost 4 bases, V lost 5 bases, and 9 bases had no gene match. The CDR3 spans 16 residues. Germline values: CDR1 SGHTA, CDR2 FQGNSA. This CDR3 reads CASSTGLDRGRTEAFF. The CDR3 DNA is TGTGCCAGCAGCACGGGGCTGGACAGGGGGCGCACTGAAGCTTTCTTT. Full variable domain (outside the CDR3, taken from reference TRBV7-2 and TRBJ1-1): GAGVSQSPSNKVTEKGKDVELRCDPISGHTALYWYRQSLGQGLEFLIYFQGNSAPDKSGLPSDRFSAERTGGSVSTLTIQRTQQEDSAVYLCASSTGLDRGRTEAFFGQGTRLTVV.

This clone was observed many times. One end of the junction does not line up with germline, which may come from a read error. V is TRBV7-7 and J is TRBJ2-3; no firm D call. This CDR3 has 13 amino acids. The germline CDR1 and CDR2 sequences are SSHAT and FNYEAQ (reference sequence). The CDR3 region has the DNA TGTGCTAGCAGCCGAGTGGGCTCAGATACGCAGTATTTT. Amino acid sequence: CASSRVGSDTQYF.

The chain carries TRBV5-1 and TRBJ2-7, with 9 bases that match TRBD1. J was trimmed by 6 bases and V by 4 bases; bases with no gene match: 8. The CDR3 length is 14 residues. The germline V gene has CDR1 SGHRS and CDR2 YFSETQ. The CDR3 bases are TGCGCCAGCAGCCTACGGACAGGGGAACGCGAGCAGTACTTC. Encoded protein: CASSLRTGEREQYF.

The chain uses TRBV14 and TRBJ1-3, with D hard to call. Germline loops: CDR1 SGHDN, CDR2 FVKESK. The CDR3 totals 13 residues. Trimming took 4 bases from V and 5 from J, leaving 9 bases between them. This CDR3 reads CASSPTQRNTIYF. The CDR3 coding sequence is TGTGCCAGCAGCCCAACACAGCGAAACACCATATATTTT.

The chain has TRBV11-2 and TRBJ2-1, with 7 bases identical to TRBD2. Germline CDR1 SGHAT, CDR2 FQNNGV. This CDR3 is built from 15 residues. Trimming at V came to 5 bases and at J to 3 bases, leaving 7 bases not matched to a gene. The CDR3 here is CASSLRSGDYNEQFF. Written as DNA, the CDR3 is TGTGCCAGCAGCCTGAGAAGCGGGGACTACAATGAGCAGTTCTTC.